This T cell receptor beta chain was recovered during a study of cytomegalovirus exposure and HLA in healthy donors. There are 16 residues in the CDR3. Trimming at V came to 0 bases and at J to 9 bases, leaving 5 bases not matched to a gene. Germline-derived CDR1 and CDR2 are LGHNA and YNFKEQ. Overall study findings and caveats: One variant, a missense change in DCLRE1C, was linked in a later analysis to TCR beta V- and J-gene trimming. What was likely a sequencing artifact was a cluster of highly shared sequence variants.

The PCR was carried out with 60 Vbeta primers and 13 Jbeta primers. Generated by immunoSEQ multiplex PCR, the TCRdb table keeps only in-frame clones and is missing some. This sample has approximately 210,000 clones, with roughly 85% found just once. This clone showed up just a few times. Its antigen is as yet unknown. This TCR derives from a male donor in good health and CMV-seronegative. Material: PBMCs. The chain is built from TRBV4-2 and TRBJ2-1, with 13 positions matching TRBD2. DNA for the CDR3: TGTGCCAGCAGCCAAGACACTAGCGGGGGGGCGGGTGAGCAGTTCTTC. This translates into CASSQDTSGGAGEQFF.